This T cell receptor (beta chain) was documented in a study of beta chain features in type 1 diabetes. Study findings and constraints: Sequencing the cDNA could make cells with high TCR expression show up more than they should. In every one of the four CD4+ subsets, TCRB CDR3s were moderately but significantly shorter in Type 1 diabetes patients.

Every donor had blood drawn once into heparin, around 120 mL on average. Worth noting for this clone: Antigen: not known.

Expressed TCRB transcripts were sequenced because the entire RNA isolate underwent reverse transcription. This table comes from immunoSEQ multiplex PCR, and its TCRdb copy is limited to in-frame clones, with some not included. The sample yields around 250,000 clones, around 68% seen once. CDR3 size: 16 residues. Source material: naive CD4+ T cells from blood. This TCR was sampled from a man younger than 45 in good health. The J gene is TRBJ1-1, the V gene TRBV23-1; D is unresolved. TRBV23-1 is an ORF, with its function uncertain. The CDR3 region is CATLCPGERVNTEAFF. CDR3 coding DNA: TGCGCAACACTATGCCCCGGGGAGCGCGTGAACACTGAAGCTTTCTTT.